These 10 T cell receptor beta chains were all obtained from the same sample, sequenced in a study of regulatory T cells in long-lasting Graves disease. CDR3-region Arm-PCR and iRepertoire HTBI primers produced the TCR beta libraries. MiXCR, applied by TCRdb to the multiplex PCR reads, yields one record per CDR3 protein. The sample carries 650,000 to 700,000 distinct CDR3 sequences, around 30% recorded once. The sample's time point: persistent/refractory GD, antithyroid drugs over 5 years with positive TRAb. PBMC RNA was the source of the TCR library. Sequenced material: peripheral blood mononuclear cells (PBMCs), taken when the disease was refractory, from a patient treated with antithyroid drugs. The origin of the receptors is a female donor with Graves disease.

This clonotype turned up a few times. The rearrangement links TRBV28 to TRBJ1-3; 9 nucleotides line up with TRBD1. CDR3 length: 17 amino acids. Trimming removed 3 bases from V and 2 bases from J; junction bases left unmatched: 8. Germline assignment: CDR1 MDHEN and CDR2 SYDVKM. CDR3 bases: TGTGCCAGCAGTTTTTCCGGGACAGGGAATCCTGGAAACACCATATATTTT. Translation: CASSFSGTGNPGNTIYF.

This clonotype has a handful of counts. The chain links TRBV30 to TRBJ1-4; 8 nucleotides line up with TRBD1. J lost 6 bases, V lost 7 bases, and 7 bases had no gene match. Germline CDR1 and CDR2: GTSNPN and SVGIG (reference sequence). CDR3 length: 13 amino acids. Written as DNA, the CDR3 is TGTGCCTACTTGACAGGGGCCGATGAAAAACTGTTTTTT. This translates into CAYLTGADEKLFF. The full variable domain, rest sourced from reference TRBV30 and TRBJ1-4, is SQTIHQWPATLVQPVGSPLSLECTVEGTSNPNLYWYRQAAGRGLQLLFYSVGIGQISSEVPQNLSASRPQDRQFILSSKKLLLSDSGFYLCAYLTGADEKLFFGSGTQLSVL.

This clonotype was counted at least ten times. V is TRBV12-3 or TRBV12-4 and J is TRBJ1-4, with D unclear. Trimming left V 5 bases short and J 5 bases short, with 12 bases between. The CDR3 length is 14 residues. The DNA of the CDR3 is TGTGCCAGCAGTCGAGGGCAGACGAATGAAAAACTGTTTTTT. As protein: CASSRGQTNEKLFF.

The chain links TRBV11-2 to TRBJ1-4; D remains unclear. The germline CDR1 and CDR2 sequences are SGHAT and FQNNGV. The CDR3 totals 13 residues. V lost 5 bases, J lost 0 bases, and 4 bases lay in between. The CDR3 region has the DNA TGTGCCAGCAGCGCCCCAACTAATGAAAAACTGTTTTTT. This translates into CASSAPTNEKLFF.

The chain has TRBV29-1 and TRBJ2-7; 11 nucleotides line up with TRBD1. The CDR3 contains 16 residues. Unmatched junction bases numbered 7, after V lost 1 base and J lost 2 bases. CDR1 and CDR2 from the germline V gene are SQVTM and ANQGSEA. CDR3 residues: CSVEGDGTGGTYEQYF. The DNA for the CDR3 is TGCAGCGTTGAAGGAGACGGGACAGGGGGGACCTACGAGCAGTACTTC.

This chain joins TRBV7-7 and TRBJ2-2; D is ambiguous. Germline V lookup: CDR1 SSHAT, CDR2 FNYEAQ (reference sequence). Trimming left V 5 bases short and J 7 bases short, with 8 bases between. This CDR3 is built from 12 residues. Here the CDR3 DNA reads TGTGCCAGCAGCCTCCTGGGCGGGGAGCTGTTTTTT. It translates to CASSLLGGELFF.

This clonotype came up many times. This chain joins TRBV2 and TRBJ1-5, with 9 bases that match TRBD1. CDR3 size: 15 residues. Germline trimming cut 3 bases from V and 4 bases from J; bases unmatched to any gene: 4. Germline V gene lookup returns CDR1 SNHLY and CDR2 FYNNEI. CDR3 nucleotide sequence: TGTGCCAGCAGTGATGTGACAGGGGGTAATCAGCCCCAGCATTTT. Residues: CASSDVTGGNQPQHF.

This clonotype was seen only a few times. The chain links TRBV6-5 to TRBJ2-7, with TRBD2 matching 7 bases. The germline V gene encodes CDR1 MNHEY and CDR2 SVGAGI. This CDR3 has 13 amino acids. V dropped 0 bases and J dropped 5; count of bases not matched to a gene: 1. The CDR3 nucleotides read TGTGCCAGCAGTTACTCGGGGAGGGACGAGCAGTACTTC. Translating gives CASSYSGRDEQYF.

This clonotype has a handful of counts. The chain couples TRBV7-9 to TRBJ2-7, with D hard to call. Looked up from germline, CDR1 is SEHNR and CDR2 is FQNEAQ (reference sequence). The CDR3 is 15 amino acids. Deletions cut 1 base from V and 2 bases from J, with 12 bases between. CDR3 bases: TGTGCCAGCAGCTTAGAGGGCGGTTCAACCTACGAGCAGTACTTC. This encodes CASSLEGGSTYEQYF.

This clonotype showed up just a few times. Here the CDR3 reads CSVEDRWGAGTEAFF. The CDR3 DNA sequence: TGCAGCGTTGAAGATAGGTGGGGGGCAGGGACTGAAGCTTTCTTT. This rearrangement joins TRBV29-1 to TRBJ1-1, with D maybe TRBD1 (6 bases). V gave up 0 bases and J gave up 5 bases, with 16 bases separating them. Per the germline V gene, CDR1 is SQVTM and CDR2 is ANQGSEA. The CDR3 runs 15 residues.